The rows below give T cell receptor beta chains drawn from one sample of a study of T cells in Graves' hyperthyroidism and ophthalmopathy. TCRdb independently ran MiXCR on the multiplex PCR reads; one entry per CDR3 protein. This table has fewer than 450,000 distinct CDR3 sequences, 12% to 15% appearing once. Sequencing was carried out using blood. The receptor set was obtained from a woman aged 55-70 years with Graves' ophthalmopathy. The CDR3 runs from the conserved cysteine through the conserved F or W. A D gene is named only where the DNA matches it firmly. The size of a clone is reported for some rows only, either as once, few or many, or as a class for expanded clones.

d_call,clone_size,j_call,v_call,cdr3_aa,cdr3_nt
NA,many,TRBJ2-5,TRBV2,CASRVLAGETQYF,TGTGCCAGCAGAGTTCTAGCCGGGGAGACCCAGTACTTC
NA,few,TRBJ2-5,TRBV18,CASSPRGWGSEETQYF,TGTGCCAGCTCACCCAGGGGTTGGGGTTCCGAAGAGACCCAGTACTTC
TRBD1,NA,TRBJ2-7,TRBV29-1,CSVQRGPSAEQYF,TGCAGCGTTCAGAGGGGGCCCTCGGCCGAGCAGTACTTC
NA,few,TRBJ2-6,TRBV12-3/TRBV12-4,CASLSSGANVLTF,TGTGCCAGCTTGAGCTCTGGGGCCAACGTCCTGACTTTC
NA,many,TRBJ2-1,TRBV12-3/TRBV12-4,CASSHQSGNEQFF,TGTGCCAGCAGTCACCAATCGGGGAATGAGCAGTTCTTC
NA,many,TRBJ2-2,TRBV12-3/TRBV12-4,CASSLGLSTGELFF,TGTGCCAGCAGTCTCGGGCTCTCCACCGGGGAGCTGTTTTTT
TRBD1,NA,TRBJ1-2,TRBV20-1,CSAPDRLPRGYTF,TGCAGTGCCCCGGACAGGCTTCCCCGGGGCTACACCTTC
NA,many,TRBJ2-3,TRBV7-3,CASSLLGYTDTQYF,TGTGCCAGCAGTCTACTAGGATACACAGATACGCAGTATTTT
NA,NA,TRBJ2-6,TRBV7-9,CASSQTGGTTGANVLTF,TGTGCCAGCAGCCAGACCGGAGGGACAACTGGGGCCAACGTCCTGACTTTC
NA,many,TRBJ2-1,TRBV7-9,CASVVLSYNEQFF,TGTGCCAGCGTCGTTCTATCCTACAATGAGCAGTTCTTC
NA,many,TRBJ2-4,TRBV2,CASTQTALAKNIQYF,TGTGCCAGCACTCAGACGGCCCTAGCCAAAAACATTCAGTACTTC
TRBD2,many,TRBJ2-1,TRBV7-7,CASSPGLASNEQFF,TGTGCCAGCAGCCCGGGACTAGCAAGTAATGAGCAGTTCTTC
TRBD2,few,TRBJ2-7,TRBV20-1,CSARVRREPSYEQYF,TGCAGTGCTAGAGTACGGCGGGAGCCCTCCTACGAGCAGTACTTC
TRBD1,NA,TRBJ2-7,TRBV20-1,CSASSRGRGYEQYF,TGCAGTGCTTCAAGCAGGGGGCGGGGCTACGAGCAGTACTTC
NA,many,TRBJ2-7,TRBV20-1,CSAYRGGSSYEQYF,TGCAGTGCCTACCGAGGGGGGAGCTCCTACGAGCAGTACTTC
NA,NA,TRBJ1-4,TRBV6-5,CASSYGEEKLFF,TGTGCCAGCAGTTACGGGGAAGAAAAACTGTTTTTT
NA,many,TRBJ2-7,TRBV6-5,CASSYSMTTAHEQYF,TGTGCCAGCAGTTACTCGATGACCACGGCCCACGAGCAGTACTTC
NA,many,TRBJ2-1,TRBV5-1,CASSLGTTTREQFF,TGCGCCAGCAGTCTGGGGACCACTACACGTGAGCAGTTCTTC
NA,few,TRBJ2-2,TRBV5-6,CASSIRGNGELFF,TGTGCCAGCAGCATCCGGGGTAATGGGGAGCTGTTTTTT